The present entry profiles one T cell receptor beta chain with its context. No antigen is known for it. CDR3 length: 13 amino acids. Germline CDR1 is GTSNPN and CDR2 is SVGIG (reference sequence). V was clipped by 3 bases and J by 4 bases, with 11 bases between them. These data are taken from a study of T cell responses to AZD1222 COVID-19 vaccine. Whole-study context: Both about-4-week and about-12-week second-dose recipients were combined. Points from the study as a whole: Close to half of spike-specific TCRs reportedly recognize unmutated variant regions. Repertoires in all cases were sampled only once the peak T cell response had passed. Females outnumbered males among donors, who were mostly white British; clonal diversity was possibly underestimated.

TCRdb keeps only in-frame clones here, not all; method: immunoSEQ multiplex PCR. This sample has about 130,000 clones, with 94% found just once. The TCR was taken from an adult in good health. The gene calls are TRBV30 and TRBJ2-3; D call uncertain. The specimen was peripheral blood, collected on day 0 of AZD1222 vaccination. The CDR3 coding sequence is TGTGCCTGGAGCGGACCCAGCCCAGATACGCAGTATTTT. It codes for CAWSGPSPDTQYF.